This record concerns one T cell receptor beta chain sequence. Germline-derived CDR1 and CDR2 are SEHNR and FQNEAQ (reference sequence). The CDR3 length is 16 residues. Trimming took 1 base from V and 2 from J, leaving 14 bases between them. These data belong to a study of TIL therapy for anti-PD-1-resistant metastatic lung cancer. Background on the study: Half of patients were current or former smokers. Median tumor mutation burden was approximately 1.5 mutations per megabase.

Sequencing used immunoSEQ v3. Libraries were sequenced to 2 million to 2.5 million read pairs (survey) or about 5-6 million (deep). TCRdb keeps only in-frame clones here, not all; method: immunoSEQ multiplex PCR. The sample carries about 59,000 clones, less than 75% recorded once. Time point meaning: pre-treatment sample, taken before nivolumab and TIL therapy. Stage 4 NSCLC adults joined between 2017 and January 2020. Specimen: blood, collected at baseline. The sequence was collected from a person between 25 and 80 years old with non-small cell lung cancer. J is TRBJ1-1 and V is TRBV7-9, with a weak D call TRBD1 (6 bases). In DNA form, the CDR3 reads TGTGCCAGCAGCTTAGGGTTTGGGGGCGGAAACACTGAAGCTTTCTTT. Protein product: CASSLGFGGGNTEAFF.